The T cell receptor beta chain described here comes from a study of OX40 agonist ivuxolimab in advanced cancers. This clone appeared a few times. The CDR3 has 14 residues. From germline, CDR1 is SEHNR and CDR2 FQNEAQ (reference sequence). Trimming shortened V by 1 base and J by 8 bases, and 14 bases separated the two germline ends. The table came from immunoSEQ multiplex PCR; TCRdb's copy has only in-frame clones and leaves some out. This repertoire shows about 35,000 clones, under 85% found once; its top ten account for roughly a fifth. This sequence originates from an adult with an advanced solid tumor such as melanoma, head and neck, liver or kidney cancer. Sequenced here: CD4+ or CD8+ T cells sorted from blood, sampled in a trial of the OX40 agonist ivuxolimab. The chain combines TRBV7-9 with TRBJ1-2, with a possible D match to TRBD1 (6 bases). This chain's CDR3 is CASSLDGGRGGYTF. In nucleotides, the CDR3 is TGTGCCAGCAGCTTAGATGGGGGCCGCGGCGGCTACACCTTC.